What follows describes a single T cell receptor beta chain. Its antigen target is currently unknown. No base quality values were provided; no much bigger clone lies one nucleotide off. The time point label of this sample denotes: pre-sensitization, week 0. The sample's treatment or condition label, in plain terms: therapeutic diphenylcyclopropenone sensitization with weekly scalp DPC. Blood at each patch-test visit was drawn before the patch test was applied. Patients were eligible if aged 18 to 70, diagnosed with alopecia and judged suitable for DPC therapy, and pregnant patients were excluded. Unfractionated whole blood was collected in Tempus Blood RNA tubes, and total RNA was extracted from that blood. Preparation of the library involved RACE. Instrument used: NextSeq 500. During library preparation, unique molecular identifiers were attached to individual cDNA molecules so that TCRs could be counted quantitatively and reproducibly. Both TCR alpha and TCR beta chains were sequenced from each blood RNA sample. In the original analysis: The median number of TCRs per sample was over 95,000, ranging from roughly 23,224 to 690,600. V, J and CDR3 annotation of the TCR reads was performed with the Decombinator software suite. For the PS versus PT1 abundance plots, all samples were subsampled to the same number of TCRs (28,000). Expanded TCRs were defined as absent before sensitization and observed at least eight times at the 2-week time point. TCRdb took the public reads, trimmed them with fastp at Q25, ran MiXCR for clone calling and kept in-frame beta chains. Each entry merges the rows of one CDR3 protein and shows their most common DNA and genes. The authors' filters were not applied to this entry. The sample records roughly 60,000 distinct CDR3 sequences, 5.5% to 7.5% of which are singletons. More than 1.5% of the sample is held by the ten biggest clonotypes.

This sample was included in a study of human T cells and chemical hapten exposure (dated by TCRdb to about 2021). Looking at the study overall: For sensitization, 2% DPC in acetone was applied to a roughly 2 cm by roughly 2 cm area of upper inner arm skin. Peripheral blood TCR repertoire changes were tracked in vivo in alopecia patients during primary and secondary sensitization to the hapten diphenylcyclopropenone (DPC). Libraries were pooled for sequencing, and per-sample TCR yields varied mainly because of small differences in library volumes within the pool. Alopecia areata with under or over 50% scalp involvement, alopecia totalis and alopecia universalis were represented in the patient cohort, which was mostly female. Blood for TCR sequencing was provided by twenty-nine alopecia patients at one to four time points (pre-sensitization, 2, 6 and 24 weeks). Patch tests used Finn chambers with 0.01% DPC on the upper back, scored after 6 days by International Contact Dermatitis Research Group standards. Throughout the study period of around 25 weeks, patients also received therapeutic DPC doses to the scalp every week. Patient blood was sampled pre-sensitization (week 0) and at 2, 6 and about 24 weeks after DPC sensitization.

Here is what the overall study found, with its caveats: DPC sensitization did not change how many TCRs were above 1 in 1000 frequency, and no evidence was found of alterations in global repertoire structure. After repeated subsampling, changes were observed in the strength of the expansion versus patch-test correlation and in the threshold at which the correlation became significant. Because every patient had alopecia, a presumed autoimmune disease, the patients' immune response might differ from that of healthy individuals. Compared with pre-sensitization or healthy control sets, expanded TCRs formed significantly more large CDR3 similarity clusters, which is consistent with antigen-driven responses. Patch test score was positively correlated with the number of PT1 expanded TCRs, with significance at thresholds 8, 16 and 32 but not at 4.

This receptor was identified in a woman under 40 with alopecia areata. Some clones in this sample may be carry-over from other donors' samples. The sample consisted of whole blood, taken in connection with sensitization to the hapten diphenylcyclopropenone (DPC).

Read as DNA, the sequence is TGTGCCAGCAGCCAACGACAGGGAGGTTCACCCCTCCACTTT. Translated, it reads CASSQRQGGSPLHF. The rearranged segments are TRBV12-3 or TRBV12-4 and TRBJ1-6, with TRBD1 identical over 7 junction bases. V loses 6 bases at its end and J loses 9 bases; junction bases beyond the gene matches: 8. From its cysteine to its phenylalanine, the CDR3 spans 14 amino acids. The DNA shown is the 42-base CDR3, in frame from base 1.